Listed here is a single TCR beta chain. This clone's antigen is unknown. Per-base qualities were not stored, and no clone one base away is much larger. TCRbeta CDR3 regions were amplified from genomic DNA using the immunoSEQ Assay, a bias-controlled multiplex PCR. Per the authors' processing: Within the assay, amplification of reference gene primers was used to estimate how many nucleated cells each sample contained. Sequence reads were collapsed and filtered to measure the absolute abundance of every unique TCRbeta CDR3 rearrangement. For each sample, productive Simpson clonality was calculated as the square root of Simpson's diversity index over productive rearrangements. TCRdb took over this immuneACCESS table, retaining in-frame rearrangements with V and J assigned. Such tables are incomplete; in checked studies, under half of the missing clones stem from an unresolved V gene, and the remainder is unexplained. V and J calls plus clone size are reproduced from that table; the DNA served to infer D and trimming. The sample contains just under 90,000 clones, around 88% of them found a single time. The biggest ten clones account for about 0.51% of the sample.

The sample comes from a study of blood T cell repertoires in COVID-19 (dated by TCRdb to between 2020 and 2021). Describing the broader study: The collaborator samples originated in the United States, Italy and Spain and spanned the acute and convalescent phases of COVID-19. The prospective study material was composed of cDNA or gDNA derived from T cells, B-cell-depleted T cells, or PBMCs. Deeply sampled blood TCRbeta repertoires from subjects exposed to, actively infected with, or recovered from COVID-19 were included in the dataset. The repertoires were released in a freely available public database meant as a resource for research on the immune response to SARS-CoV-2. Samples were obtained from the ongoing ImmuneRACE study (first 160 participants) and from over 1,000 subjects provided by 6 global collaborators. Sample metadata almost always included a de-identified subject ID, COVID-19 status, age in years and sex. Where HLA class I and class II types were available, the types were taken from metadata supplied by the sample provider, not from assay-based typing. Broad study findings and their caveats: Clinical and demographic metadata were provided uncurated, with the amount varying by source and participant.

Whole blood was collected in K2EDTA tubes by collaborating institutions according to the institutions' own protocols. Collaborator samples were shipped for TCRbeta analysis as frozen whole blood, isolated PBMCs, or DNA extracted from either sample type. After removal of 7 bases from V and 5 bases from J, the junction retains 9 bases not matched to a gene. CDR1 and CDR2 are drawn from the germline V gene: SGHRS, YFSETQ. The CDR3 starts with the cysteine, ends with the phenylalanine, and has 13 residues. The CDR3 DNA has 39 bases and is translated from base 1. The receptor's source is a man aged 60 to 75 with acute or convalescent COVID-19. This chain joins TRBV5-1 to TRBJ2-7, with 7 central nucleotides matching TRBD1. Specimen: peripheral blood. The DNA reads TGCGCCAGCCACAACACAGGGGTCAACGAGCAGTACTTC. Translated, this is CASHNTGVNEQYF.